This T cell receptor (beta chain) derives from a study of T cells in Graves' hyperthyroidism and ophthalmopathy. Findings of the study overall: In the blood, most expanded thyroid clonotypes above 0.001 appeared as well.

Ophthalmopathy patients all had a Clinical Activity Score of at least 3, a NOSPECS grade of at least 4 and disease under 3 months old. Concerning this clonotype: Its cognate antigen is unknown. This is likely a read error, given that the CDR3 carries no conserved phenylalanine or tryptophan at its end.

RNA transcripts provided the source from which TCR beta CDR3 regions were amplified. First-round RT-PCR of the TCR CDR3 relied on the HTBI primer set. TCRdb fed the multiplex PCR reads into MiXCR, producing one record per CDR3 protein. The table has about 500,000 distinct CDR3 sequences, roughly 17% seen once; the top ten hold 17%. The source of this sequence is a woman younger than 35 with Graves' ophthalmopathy. Material: blood.

The CDR3: CASSGFGRPWEQYL. The CDR3 region has the DNA TGTGCCAGCAGTGGGTTCGGCAGACCGTGGGAGCAGTACCTC. The chain joins TRBV27 to TRBJ2-7; D is unclear. V lost 5 bases to trimming and J lost 7 bases, with 18 bases between them. CDR1 is MNHEY and CDR2 is SMNVEV in the germline V gene (reference sequence). The CDR3 runs 14 residues.